Listed below are T cell receptor beta chains from one sample, sequenced in a study of cytomegalovirus exposure and HLA in healthy donors. TCRdb's table, derived via immunoSEQ multiplex PCR, lists solely in-frame clones and lacks some. Among some 89,000 clones listed, about three quarters were seen once. The sequenced sample consisted of PBMCs. All receptors derive from a man between 60 and 75 years old in good health and CMV-seronegative. CDR3s include the opening cysteine and the closing phenylalanine or tryptophan. The order of the fields is D gene, clone size, V gene, J gene, CDR3 protein, CDR3 DNA. A D gene is named only where the DNA matches it firmly. Some rows have no size entry. The others give once, few or many, or a class for an expanded clone.

d_gene: -
abundance: -
v_gene: TRBV20-1
j_gene: TRBJ2-1
CDR3aa: CSASEFEQFF
CDR3nt: TGCAGTGCTAGCGAGTTTGAGCAGTTCTTC

d_gene: -
abundance: -
v_gene: TRBV12-5
j_gene: TRBJ2-2
CDR3aa: CASAPEGVKNTGELFF
CDR3nt: TGTGCTAGTGCTCCAGAGGGGGTGAAGAACACCGGGGAGCTGTTTTTT

d_gene: -
abundance: -
v_gene: TRBV15
j_gene: TRBJ2-7
CDR3aa: CATSRDNGGNQYF
CDR3nt: TGTGCCACCAGCAGAGATAATGGGGGGAATCAGTACTTC

d_gene: -
abundance: -
v_gene: TRBV5-4
j_gene: TRBJ2-6
CDR3aa: CASSLLRSSGANVLTF
CDR3nt: TGTGCCAGCAGCTTGCTAAGAAGCTCTGGGGCCAACGTCCTGACTTTC

d_gene: -
abundance: few
v_gene: TRBV20-1
j_gene: TRBJ1-2
CDR3aa: CSASRRAGYTF
CDR3nt: TGCAGTGCTAGTAGGAGGGCCGGCTACACCTTC

d_gene: TRBD2
abundance: -
v_gene: TRBV6-1
j_gene: TRBJ2-7
CDR3aa: CASSALAGVYEQYF
CDR3nt: TGTGCCAGCAGTGCTTTAGCGGGGGTTTACGAGCAGTACTTC

d_gene: -
abundance: -
v_gene: TRBV11-3
j_gene: TRBJ2-7
CDR3aa: CASSLDGNSYEQYF
CDR3nt: TGTGCCAGCAGCTTAGACGGGAACTCCTACGAGCAGTACTTC

d_gene: -
abundance: -
v_gene: TRBV14
j_gene: TRBJ2-6
CDR3aa: CASSKGAGLFVGANVLTF
CDR3nt: TGTGCCAGCAGCAAAGGGGCAGGACTATTTGTCGGGGCCAACGTCCTGACTTTC

d_gene: TRBD1
abundance: -
v_gene: TRBV29-1
j_gene: TRBJ1-1
CDR3aa: CSVLTGVGSLAAFF
CDR3nt: TGCAGCGTACTAACAGGGGTCGGAAGCCTTGCAGCTTTCTTT

d_gene: -
abundance: few
v_gene: TRBV5-6
j_gene: TRBJ1-2
CDR3aa: CASSPAGEYGYTF
CDR3nt: TGTGCCAGCAGCCCGGCGGGAGAATATGGCTACACCTTC

d_gene: TRBD2
abundance: -
v_gene: TRBV6-5
j_gene: TRBJ2-5
CDR3aa: CASSYGTSGKETQYF
CDR3nt: TGTGCCAGCAGTTACGGGACTAGCGGAAAAGAGACCCAGTACTTC

d_gene: -
abundance: -
v_gene: TRBV4-1
j_gene: TRBJ2-2
CDR3aa: CASRLGVGSPGELFF
CDR3nt: TGCGCCAGCCGCCTCGGGGTGGGTAGTCCCGGGGAGCTGTTTTTT

d_gene: TRBD1
abundance: -
v_gene: TRBV12-5
j_gene: TRBJ2-2
CDR3aa: CASGLGKQGAQDTGELFF
CDR3nt: TGTGCTAGTGGTCTAGGAAAACAGGGGGCGCAGGACACCGGGGAGCTGTTTTTT

d_gene: TRBD2
abundance: -
v_gene: TRBV6-5
j_gene: TRBJ2-3
CDR3aa: CASSQTTGRADTQYF
CDR3nt: TGTGCCAGCAGCCAGACCACCGGGAGGGCAGATACGCAGTATTTT

d_gene: -
abundance: -
v_gene: TRBV14
j_gene: TRBJ1-3
CDR3aa: CASSQGVGNTIYF
CDR3nt: TGTGCCAGCAGCCAAGGAGTGGGAAACACCATATATTTT

d_gene: -
abundance: -
v_gene: TRBV6-6
j_gene: TRBJ2-7
CDR3aa: CASSRPQGIYAQYF
CDR3nt: TGTGCCAGCAGCCGCCCACAGGGAATCTACGCGCAGTACTTC

d_gene: -
abundance: -
v_gene: TRBV7-6
j_gene: TRBJ2-2
CDR3aa: CASSLRVDGELFF
CDR3nt: TGTGCCAGCAGCCTCCGGGTTGACGGGGAGCTGTTTTTT

d_gene: TRBD2
abundance: -
v_gene: TRBV5-1
j_gene: TRBJ2-7
CDR3aa: CASSFHVPREEQYF
CDR3nt: TGCGCCAGCAGCTTTCACGTCCCGCGGGAGGAGCAGTACTTC

d_gene: -
abundance: -
v_gene: TRBV28
j_gene: TRBJ1-4
CDR3aa: CASSTSRGYNEKLFF
CDR3nt: TGTGCCAGCAGTACGTCCCGGGGATATAATGAAAAACTGTTTTTT

d_gene: -
abundance: -
v_gene: TRBV9
j_gene: TRBJ2-3
CDR3aa: CASSVGADTQYF
CDR3nt: TGTGCCAGCAGCGTCGGAGCAGATACGCAGTATTTT

d_gene: TRBD1
abundance: -
v_gene: TRBV5-4
j_gene: TRBJ1-1
CDR3aa: CASSWTGGTEAFF
CDR3nt: TGTGCCAGCAGCTGGACAGGGGGGACTGAAGCTTTCTTT

d_gene: TRBD1
abundance: few
v_gene: TRBV7-8
j_gene: TRBJ1-2
CDR3aa: CASSLGSLFGTGNYGYTF
CDR3nt: TGTGCCAGCAGCTTAGGTTCCCTCTTCGGGACAGGAAACTATGGCTACACCTTC

d_gene: TRBD1
abundance: -
v_gene: TRBV4-2
j_gene: TRBJ2-5
CDR3aa: CASSPARGQPTQETQYF
CDR3nt: TGTGCCAGCAGTCCCGCTAGGGGACAGCCCACTCAAGAGACCCAGTACTTC

d_gene: TRBD2
abundance: -
v_gene: TRBV7-2
j_gene: TRBJ2-3
CDR3aa: CASSLGLAGGESTDTQYF
CDR3nt: TGTGCCAGCAGCTTAGGGCTAGCGGGGGGCGAGAGCACAGATACGCAGTATTTT